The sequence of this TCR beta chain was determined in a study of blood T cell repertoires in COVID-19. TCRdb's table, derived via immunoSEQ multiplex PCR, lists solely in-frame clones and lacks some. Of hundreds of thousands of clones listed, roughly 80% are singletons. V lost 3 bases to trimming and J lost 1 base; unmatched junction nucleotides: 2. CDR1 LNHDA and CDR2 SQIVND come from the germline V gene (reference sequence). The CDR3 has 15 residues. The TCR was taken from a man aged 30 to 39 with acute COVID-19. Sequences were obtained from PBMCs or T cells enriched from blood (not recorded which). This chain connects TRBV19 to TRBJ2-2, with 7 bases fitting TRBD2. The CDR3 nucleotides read TGTGCCAGTAGTATTGGCGGGAGGAACACCGGGGAGCTGTTTTTT. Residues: CASSIGGRNTGELFF.